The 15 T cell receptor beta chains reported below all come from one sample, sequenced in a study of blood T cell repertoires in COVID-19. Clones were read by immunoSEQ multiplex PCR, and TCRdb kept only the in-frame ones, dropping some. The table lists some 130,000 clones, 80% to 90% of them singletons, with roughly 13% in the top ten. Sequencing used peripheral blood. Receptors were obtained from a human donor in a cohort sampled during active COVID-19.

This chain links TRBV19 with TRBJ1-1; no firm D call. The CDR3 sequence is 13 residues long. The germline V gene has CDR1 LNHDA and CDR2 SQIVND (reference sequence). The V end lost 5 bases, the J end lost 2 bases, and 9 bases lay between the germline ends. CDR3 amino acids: CASSPDFNTEAFF. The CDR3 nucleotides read TGTGCCAGTAGTCCCGACTTCAACACTGAAGCTTTCTTT.

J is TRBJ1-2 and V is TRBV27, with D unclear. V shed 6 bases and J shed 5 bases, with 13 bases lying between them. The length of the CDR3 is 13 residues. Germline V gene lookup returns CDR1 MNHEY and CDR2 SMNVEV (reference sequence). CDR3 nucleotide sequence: TGTGCCAGCAGCGCGGCGGGAAGTTATGGCTACACCTTC. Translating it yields CASSAAGSYGYTF.

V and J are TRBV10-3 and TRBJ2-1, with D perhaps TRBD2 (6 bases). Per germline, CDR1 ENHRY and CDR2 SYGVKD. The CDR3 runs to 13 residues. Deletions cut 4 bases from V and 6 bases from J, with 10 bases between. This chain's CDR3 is CAISGPGGNEQFF. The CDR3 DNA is TGTGCCATCAGTGGTCCCGGGGGCAATGAGCAGTTCTTC.

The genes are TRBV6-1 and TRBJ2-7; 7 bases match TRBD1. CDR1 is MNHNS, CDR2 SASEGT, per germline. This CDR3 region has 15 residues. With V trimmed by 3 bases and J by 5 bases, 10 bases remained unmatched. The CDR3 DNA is TGTGCCAGCAGTGAGAACACCGGACAGGTCCACGAGCAGTACTTC. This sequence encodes CASSENTGQVHEQYF.

The CDR3 protein is CASSPPGQVSPEQYF. CDR3 nucleotides: TGTGCCAGCAGCCCGCCGGGACAGGTGTCCCCGGAGCAGTACTTC. The J gene is TRBJ2-7, the V gene TRBV3-1 (or the pseudogene TRBV3-2); TRBD1 aligns across 8 bases. Germline CDR1 and CDR2: LGHDT and YNNKEL (reference sequence). The CDR3 is 15 amino acids. V lost 4 bases to trimming and J lost 7 bases; unmatched junction nucleotides: 12.

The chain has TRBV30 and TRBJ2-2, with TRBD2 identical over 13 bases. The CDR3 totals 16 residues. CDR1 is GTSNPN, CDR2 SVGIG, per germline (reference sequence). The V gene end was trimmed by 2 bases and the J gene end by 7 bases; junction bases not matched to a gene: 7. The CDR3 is CAWSQTSGGLLGELFF. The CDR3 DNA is TGTGCCTGGAGTCAGACTAGCGGGGGGCTCCTCGGGGAGCTGTTTTTT.

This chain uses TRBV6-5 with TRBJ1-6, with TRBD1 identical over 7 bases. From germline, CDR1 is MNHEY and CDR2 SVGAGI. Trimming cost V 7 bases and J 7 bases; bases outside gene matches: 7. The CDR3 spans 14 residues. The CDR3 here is CASTAGTENSPLHF. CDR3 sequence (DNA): TGTGCCAGCACCGCCGGGACAGAGAATTCACCCCTCCACTTT.

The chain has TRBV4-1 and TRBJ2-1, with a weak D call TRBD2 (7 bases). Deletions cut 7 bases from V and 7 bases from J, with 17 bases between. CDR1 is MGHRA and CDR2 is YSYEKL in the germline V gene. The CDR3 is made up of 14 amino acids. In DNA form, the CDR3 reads TGCGCCAGCACTAGGGGGGGGGCAACGAATGAGCAGTTCTTC. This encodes CASTRGGATNEQFF.

The DNA for the CDR3 is TGTGCCAGCAGTTCCATCAGGGGAATTGGTGGCTACACCTTC. This encodes CASSSIRGIGGYTF. The gene calls are TRBV27 and TRBJ1-2, with D maybe TRBD1 (6 bases). The CDR3 has 14 amino acids. Germline V lookup: CDR1 MNHEY, CDR2 SMNVEV (reference sequence). V lost 4 bases to trimming and J lost 7 bases, with 16 bases between them.

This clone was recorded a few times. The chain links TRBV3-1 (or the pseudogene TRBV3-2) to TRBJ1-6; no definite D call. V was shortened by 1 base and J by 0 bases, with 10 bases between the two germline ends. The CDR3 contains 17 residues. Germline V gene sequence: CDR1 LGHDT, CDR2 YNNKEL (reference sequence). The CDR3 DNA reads TGTGCCAGCAGCCAAGTTTCATGGAGCTCCTATAATTCACCCCTCCACTTT. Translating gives CASSQVSWSSYNSPLHF.

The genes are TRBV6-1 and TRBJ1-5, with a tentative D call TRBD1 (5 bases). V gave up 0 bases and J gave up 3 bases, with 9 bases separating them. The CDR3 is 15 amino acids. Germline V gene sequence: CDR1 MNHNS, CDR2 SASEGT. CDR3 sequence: CASSEARQHNQPQHF. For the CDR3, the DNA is TGTGCCAGCAGTGAAGCGCGACAGCACAATCAGCCCCAGCATTTT.

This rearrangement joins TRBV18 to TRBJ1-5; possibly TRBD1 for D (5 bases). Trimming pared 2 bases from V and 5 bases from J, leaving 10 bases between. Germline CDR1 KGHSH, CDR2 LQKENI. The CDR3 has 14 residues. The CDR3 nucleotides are TGTGCCAGCTCACCAGCCGGGACTGATCAGCCCCAGCATTTT. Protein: CASSPAGTDQPQHF.

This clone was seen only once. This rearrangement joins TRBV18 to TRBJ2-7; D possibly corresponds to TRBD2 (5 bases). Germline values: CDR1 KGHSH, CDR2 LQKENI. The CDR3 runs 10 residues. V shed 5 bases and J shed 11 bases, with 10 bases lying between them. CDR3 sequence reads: CASSLGSEYF. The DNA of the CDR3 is TGTGCCAGCTCATTAGGGAGTGAGTACTTC.

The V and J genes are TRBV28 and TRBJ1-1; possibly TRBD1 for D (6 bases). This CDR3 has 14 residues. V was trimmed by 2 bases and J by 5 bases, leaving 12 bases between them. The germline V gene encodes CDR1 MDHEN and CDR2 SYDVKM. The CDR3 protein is CASSLGGGRTEAFF. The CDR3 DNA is TGTGCCAGCAGTTTAGGGGGCGGGCGGACTGAAGCTTTCTTT.

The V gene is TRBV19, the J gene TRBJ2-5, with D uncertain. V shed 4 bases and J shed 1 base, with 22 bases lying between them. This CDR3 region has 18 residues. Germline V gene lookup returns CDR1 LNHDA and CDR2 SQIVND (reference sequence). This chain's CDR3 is CASSTSPVSQFPQETQYF. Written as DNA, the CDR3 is TGTGCCAGTAGTACCTCCCCAGTGTCACAGTTCCCCCAAGAGACCCAGTACTTC.